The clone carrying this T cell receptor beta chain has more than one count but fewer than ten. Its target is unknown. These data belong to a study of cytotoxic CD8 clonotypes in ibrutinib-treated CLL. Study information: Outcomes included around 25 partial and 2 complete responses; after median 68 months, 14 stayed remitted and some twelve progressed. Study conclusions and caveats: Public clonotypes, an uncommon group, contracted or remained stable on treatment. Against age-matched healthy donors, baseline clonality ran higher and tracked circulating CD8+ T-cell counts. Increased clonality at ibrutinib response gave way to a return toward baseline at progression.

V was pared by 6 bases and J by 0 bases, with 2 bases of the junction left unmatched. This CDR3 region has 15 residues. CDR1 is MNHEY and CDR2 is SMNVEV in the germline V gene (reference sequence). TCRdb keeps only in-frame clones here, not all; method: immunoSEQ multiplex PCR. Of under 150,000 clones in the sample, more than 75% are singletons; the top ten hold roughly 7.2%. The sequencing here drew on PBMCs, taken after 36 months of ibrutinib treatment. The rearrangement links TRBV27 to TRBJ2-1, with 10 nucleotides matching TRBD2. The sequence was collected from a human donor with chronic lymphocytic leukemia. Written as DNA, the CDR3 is TGTGCCAGCAGCGCTAGCGGGAGCTCCTACAATGAGCAGTTCTTC. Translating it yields CASSASGSSYNEQFF.